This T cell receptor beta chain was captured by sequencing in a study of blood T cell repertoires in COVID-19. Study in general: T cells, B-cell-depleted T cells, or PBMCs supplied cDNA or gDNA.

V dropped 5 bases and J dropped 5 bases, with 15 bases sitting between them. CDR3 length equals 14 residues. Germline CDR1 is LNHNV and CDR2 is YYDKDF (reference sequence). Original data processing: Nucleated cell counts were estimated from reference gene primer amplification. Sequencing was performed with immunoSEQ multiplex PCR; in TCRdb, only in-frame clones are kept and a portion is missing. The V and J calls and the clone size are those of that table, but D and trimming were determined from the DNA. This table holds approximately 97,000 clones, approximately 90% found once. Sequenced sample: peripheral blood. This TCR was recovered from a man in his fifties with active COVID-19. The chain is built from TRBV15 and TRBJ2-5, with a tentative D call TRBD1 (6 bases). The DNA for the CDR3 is TGTGCCACCAGCCGCGCCCGGACAGAGGAGACCCAGTACTTC. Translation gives CATSRARTEETQYF.